This T cell receptor (beta chain) originates from a study of cytotoxic CD8 clonotypes in ibrutinib-treated CLL. CDR3 size: 13 residues. With V trimmed by 5 bases and J by 4 bases, 2 bases remained unmatched. CDR1 is ENHRY and CDR2 is SYGVKD in the germline V gene. Sequencing used immunoSEQ multiplex PCR; TCRdb keeps in-frame clones, though not all of them. The data contain more than 300,000 clones, around four fifths of them seen just once; the ten biggest clones take up 6.7%. The study, taken as a whole, reports: Measured clonality at baseline was greater than in age-matched healthy donors and tracked with circulating CD8+ T-cell counts.

In the case of this clone: Antigen unknown.

This chain joins TRBV10-3 and TRBJ1-1, with 9 bases that match TRBD1. The starting material was PBMCs, obtained before ibrutinib treatment. The TCR sequence derives from a human donor with chronic lymphocytic leukemia. The CDR3 protein is CAISRQGGTEAFF. Written as DNA, the CDR3 is TGTGCCATCAGTCGACAGGGGGGCACTGAAGCTTTCTTT.